This T cell receptor beta chain was identified in a study of shared clonotypes between healthy human individuals (TCRdb year 2020). Regarding the research as a whole: The cohort included a few men and a couple of women between 18 and 49 years of age. Each donor's leukapheresis produced roughly between about 0.9 and 9.5 billion PBMCs. To estimate repertoire size and how much clonotype sharing occurs between individuals, the study deeply sequenced the blood TCR repertoires of roughly 5 healthy adults. For each donor, CD4 naive and CD4 memory were each run on three plates, CD8 naive on two plates, and CD8 memory on one plate. Different laboratories and diverse techniques were used to prepare libraries and sequence TCR repertoires, to increase sequencing depth and limit assay-specific biases. Beyond this particular receptor, the publication reports: Naive subsets generally had larger estimated clonotype richness than memory subsets. About 5% of naive CD4, 3.5% of naive CD8, approximately 2.2% of memory CD4, and 0.35% to 0.4% of memory CD8 clonotypes were shared across several donors. Only blood was sampled, and tissue TCR repertoires likely differ from those in blood. Rarefaction of sorted-subset datasets indicated incomplete sequencing despite the large sequencing depth. Pairwise subsampling led to the expectation that sequencing depth would affect the degree of clonotype sharing among donors. The small number of donors limited the genetic and exposure-history diversity represented. Compared with non-shared clonotypes, clonotypes shared by all four sorted-subset donors had higher generation probabilities.

Comment on this clone: The target of this receptor is not known. No much larger clone exists at a distance of one base, and base qualities are not known.

The donors were healthy, HIV-negative adults who had no recently reported acute infections or vaccinations. Every donor was a Caucasian adult living in Nashville, Tennessee, USA. CD4+ T cells were enriched by magnetic negative selection; naive cells were then positively selected on CD45RA, and the negative fraction formed the memory subset. After blood collection by leukapheresis, PBMCs were isolated using Ficoll-Histopaque density gradient centrifugation and then cryopreserved in the vapor phase of liquid nitrogen. Purity and quantity of every magnetically sorted T cell population were checked by analytical flow cytometry. Each sorted fraction had its genomic DNA isolated and then quantified by UV absorbance on a Nanodrop 2000c. The CDR3 goes from the cysteine to the phenylalanine over 14 residues. Of the read, only the CDR3 DNA is kept; its 42 bases are in frame from base 1. CDR1 SGHNT and CDR2 YYREEE are derived from the germline V gene (reference sequence). Relative to germline, V is missing 5 bases and J is missing 4 bases, with 5 bases of the junction outside any gene match.

Using the deep immunoSEQ assay, multiplex PCR amplified TCR CDR3 regions from genomic DNA. Extracted genomic DNA from each cell subset was spread evenly across all wells of several immunoSEQ 96-well plates, with each plate serving as a replicate. For sorted subsets, 150 to 200 ng genomic DNA, equal to tens of thousands of T cell genomes, was loaded into each replicate PCR. Purified libraries were quantified with a Qubit 3.0 fluorometer, sized on a Bioanalyzer 2100, and re-quantified with the KAPA Library Quantification kit. Every immunoSEQ 96-well plate was sequenced on a separate single-read 150-cycle Illumina NextSeq 550 flow cell. In the original analysis: Because only junctional sequences without quality scores were contained in the immunoSEQ output, filtering matching that applied to full-length reads could not be performed. To assign V/J genes and CDR3, sequences were annotated using PyIR, a Python wrapper for IgBLAST v1.9, with IMGT germline references. Any read was removed if the V/J assignment was weak (E-value above 1e-6), the CDR3 was missing, or the read contained stop codons, out-of-frame junctions, or ambiguous translated residues. V3J clonotypes were defined by identical inferred V gene, J gene, and CDR3 amino acid sequence. Percentage overlap between repertoires was computed as shared unique clonotypes divided by the size of the smaller repertoire. RTK rarefaction, the Chao1 estimator, and Recon v2.1 estimates of unobserved clonotypes were used to assess repertoire richness. OLGA was used to compute generation probabilities for all TCRbeta clonotypes that the gDNA method yielded from a handful of donors. The table was pulled from immuneACCESS by TCRdb, which kept in-frame rearrangements only. Such tables lose some clones; where checked, under half of the loss comes from unresolved V genes, and the rest has no known cause. V and J calls and clone size come straight from that table; D and trimming were deduced from the DNA. This sample is represented by 2,500,000 or so clones; around 94% of them were singletons. About 0.13% of the sample comes from the top ten.

The chain employs TRBV5-4 and TRBJ1-3, and 8 junction bases match TRBD1. The clonotype was recovered from a young man in good health. Sequencing used naive CD4+ T cells sorted from blood. The sample's cell subset or site label is to be understood as: CD45RA+ positively selected. The DNA is TGTGCCAGCAGTCGTGACAGGGGAGGAAACACCATATATTTT. This translates into CASSRDRGGNTIYF.